This T cell receptor beta chain emerged from a study of blood T cell repertoires in COVID-19. At the level of the study: T cells, B-cell-depleted T cells, or PBMCs supplied cDNA or gDNA.

In the study's own analysis: From reference gene primer amplification, estimates of nucleated cell counts were derived. The protocol was immunoSEQ multiplex PCR, while the TCRdb copy is restricted to in-frame clones and leaves out a portion. V and J calls and clone size are copied from that table; D and trimming were computed from the DNA. This table holds a few hundred thousand clones, 88% found once. This CDR3 comprises 16 residues. V gave up 0 bases and J gave up 3 bases, with 11 bases separating them. Germline V gene data show CDR1 as LGHNA and CDR2 as YSLEER. V gene TRBV4-3 combines with J gene TRBJ1-4, with no clear D. The specimen was peripheral blood. This receptor was obtained from a woman aged 35 to 49 who had recovered from COVID-19. The CDR3 DNA sequence: TGCGCCAGCAGCCAAGATCGCCGGCGGGCTAATGAAAAACTGTTTTTT. It is translated as CASSQDRRRANEKLFF.